The following is a T cell receptor beta chain sequence with its context. What antigen it recognizes has not been identified. No per-base quality is available; no much larger clone lies one base away. The entry originates in a study of T cell repertoires in MIS-A myocarditis (dated by TCRdb to between 2022 and 2023). The immunoSEQ bias-controlled multiplex PCR was used to amplify TCRbeta CDR3 regions, which were then sequenced at high throughput. From the authors' description of their analysis: The immunoSEQ vendor pipeline collapsed and filtered the CDR3 sequences so that the abundance and frequency of each unique TCRbeta CDR3 could be quantified. CD-HIT clustered dominant CDR3 amino acid sequences with SARS-CoV-2-specific ImmuneCODE TCRbeta sequences at a 90% global sequence identity threshold. Clones at frequencies from 0.1 to 1 were categorized as hyperexpanded, and clones at frequencies from 0.01 to 0.1 were categorized as large. CDR3 amino acid sequences and V and J gene assignments of dominant clones were confirmed with MiXCR. The R stringdist package was used to calculate Levenshtein distances between the patient clonotypes and the ImmuneCODE hits. Entries here come from immuneACCESS through TCRdb and include only in-frame sequences with V and J called. Some clones fail to appear in such tables; in the studies checked, an unresolved V gene covers under half of the shortfall, and the cause of the remainder is unknown. V and J calls and clone size are those listed in that table; D and trimming were worked out from the DNA. The sample table holds 11,000 or so clones, of which around 83% were seen once. 29% of the sample goes to the ten largest clones.

Reading the germline V gene gives CDR1 SGHTA and CDR2 FQGNSA. Trimming at the junction amounts to 1 base on V and 2 bases on J, and the germline ends lie 10 bases apart. The CDR3 measures 15 amino acids from cysteine to phenylalanine. CDR3 DNA only is kept here, 45 bases in frame from base 1. The QIAamp DNA FFPE kit was used to extract genomic DNA from formalin-fixed paraffin-embedded autopsy tissue. Sequencing input: right ventricle heart tissue obtained at autopsy. Taken with the paper, the label for cell subset or site translates to: cardiac tissue sample (left or right ventricle, interventricular septum, or pericardium). The source is a man between 18 and 29 years old with fulminant myocarditis from multisystem inflammatory syndrome in adults (MIS-A) after COVID-19. The sequence joins TRBV7-2 to TRBJ2-3; no D gene is confidently identified. The CDR3 reads CASSLDGRPTDTQYF. The DNA sequence reads TGTGCCAGCAGCTTAGATGGCAGACCCACAGATACGCAGTATTTT. Here the CDR3 is joined to the reference TRBV7-2 and TRBJ2-3 genes, and the full variable domain is: GAGVSQSPSNKVTEKGKDVELRCDPISGHTALYWYRQSLGQGLEFLIYFQGNSAPDKSGLPSDRFSAERTGGSVSTLTIQRTQQEDSAVYLCASSLDGRPTDTQYFGPGTRLTVL.